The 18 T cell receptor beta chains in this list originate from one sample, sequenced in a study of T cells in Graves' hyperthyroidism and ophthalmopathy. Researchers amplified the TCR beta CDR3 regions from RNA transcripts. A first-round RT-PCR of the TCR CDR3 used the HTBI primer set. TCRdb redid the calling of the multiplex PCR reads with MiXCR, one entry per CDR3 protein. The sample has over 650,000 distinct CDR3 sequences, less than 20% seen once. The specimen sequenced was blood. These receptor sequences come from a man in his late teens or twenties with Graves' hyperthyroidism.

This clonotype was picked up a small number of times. The CDR3 DNA reads as TGTGCCAGCAGATCAAGACTAGCGGGAGGTTCCTCTGGGGCCAACGTCCTGACTTTC. Translated: CASRSRLAGGSSGANVLTF. The chain employs TRBV7-3 and TRBJ2-6, with 13 bases identical to TRBD2. V gave up 6 bases and J gave up 0 bases; unmatched junction bases: 8. Per germline, CDR1 SGHTA and CDR2 FQGTGA. The CDR3 sequence is 19 residues long. The variable domain in full, completed from reference TRBV7-3 and TRBJ2-6, reads GAGVSQTPSNKVTEKGKYVELRCDPISGHTALYWYRQSLGQGPEFLIYFQGTGAADDSGLPNDRFFAVRPEGSVSTLKIQRTERGDSAVYLCASRSRLAGGSSGANVLTFGAGSRLTVL.

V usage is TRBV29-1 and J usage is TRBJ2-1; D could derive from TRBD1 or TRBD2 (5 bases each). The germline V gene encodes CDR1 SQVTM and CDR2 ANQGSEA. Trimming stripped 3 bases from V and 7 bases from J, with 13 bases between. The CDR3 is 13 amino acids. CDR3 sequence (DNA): TGCAGCGTTGATGGGGACGGTTGGAATGAGCAGTTCTTC. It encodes CSVDGDGWNEQFF.

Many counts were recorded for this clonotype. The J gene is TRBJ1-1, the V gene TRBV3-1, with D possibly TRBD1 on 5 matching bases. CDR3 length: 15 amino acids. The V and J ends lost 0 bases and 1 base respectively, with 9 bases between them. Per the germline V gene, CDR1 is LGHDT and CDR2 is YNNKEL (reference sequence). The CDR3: CASSQEIGENTEAFF. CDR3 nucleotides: TGTGCCAGCAGCCAAGAGATAGGGGAGAACACTGAAGCTTTCTTT.

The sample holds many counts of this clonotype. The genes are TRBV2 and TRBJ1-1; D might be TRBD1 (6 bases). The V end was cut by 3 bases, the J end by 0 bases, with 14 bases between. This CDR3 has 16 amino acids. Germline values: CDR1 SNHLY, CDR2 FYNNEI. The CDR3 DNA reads TGTGCCAGCAGTGACCGGTCAGGGGAAATGAACACTGAAGCTTTCTTT. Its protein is CASSDRSGEMNTEAFF.

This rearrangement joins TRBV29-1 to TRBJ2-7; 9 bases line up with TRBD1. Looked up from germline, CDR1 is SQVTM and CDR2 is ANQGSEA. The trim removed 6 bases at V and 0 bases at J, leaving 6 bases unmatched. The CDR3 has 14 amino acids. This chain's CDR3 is CSVATGGSSYEQYF. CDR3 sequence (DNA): TGCAGCGTGGCTACAGGGGGCAGCTCCTACGAGCAGTACTTC.

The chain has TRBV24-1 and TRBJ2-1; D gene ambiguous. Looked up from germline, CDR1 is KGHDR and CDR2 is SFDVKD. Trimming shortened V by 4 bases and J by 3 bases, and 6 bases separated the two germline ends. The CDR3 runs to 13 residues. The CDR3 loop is CATSERGYNEQFF. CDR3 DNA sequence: TGTGCCACCAGTGAACGAGGCTACAATGAGCAGTTCTTC.

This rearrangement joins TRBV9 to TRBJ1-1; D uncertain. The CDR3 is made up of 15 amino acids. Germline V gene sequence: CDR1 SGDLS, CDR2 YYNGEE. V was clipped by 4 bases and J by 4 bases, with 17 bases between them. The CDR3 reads CASSPSSGLGTEAFF. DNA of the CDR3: TGTGCCAGCAGCCCCTCTTCCGGCTTGGGCACTGAAGCTTTCTTT.

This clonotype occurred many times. The CDR3 coding sequence is TGTGCCAGCAGCTTAGTTCTACTAGCGGGATCGGGCATCACAGATACGCAGTATTTT. As protein: CASSLVLLAGSGITDTQYF. The chain is built from TRBV7-2 and TRBJ2-3, with 10 bases identical to TRBD2. The trim removed 1 base at V and 2 bases at J, leaving 12 bases unmatched. The CDR3 has 19 amino acids. The V gene's germline CDR1 is SGHTA and CDR2 FQGNSA.

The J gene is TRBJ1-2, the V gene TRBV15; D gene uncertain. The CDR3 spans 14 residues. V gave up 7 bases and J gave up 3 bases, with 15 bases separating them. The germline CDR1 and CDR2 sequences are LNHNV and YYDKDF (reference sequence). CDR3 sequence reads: CATTKIDGYYGYTF. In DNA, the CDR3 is TGTGCCACCACCAAGATCGACGGATACTATGGCTACACCTTC.

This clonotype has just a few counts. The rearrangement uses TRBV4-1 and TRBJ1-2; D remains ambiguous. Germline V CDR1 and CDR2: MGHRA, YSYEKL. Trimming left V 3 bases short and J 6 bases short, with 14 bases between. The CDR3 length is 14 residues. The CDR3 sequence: CASSHPADTHGYTF. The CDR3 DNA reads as TGCGCCAGCAGCCACCCCGCAGACACTCATGGCTACACCTTC.

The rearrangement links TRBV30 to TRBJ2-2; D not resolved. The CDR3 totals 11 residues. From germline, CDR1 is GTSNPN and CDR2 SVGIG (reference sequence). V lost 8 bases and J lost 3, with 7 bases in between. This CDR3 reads CAQQDTGELFF. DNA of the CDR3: TGTGCCCAGCAGGACACCGGGGAGCTGTTTTTT.

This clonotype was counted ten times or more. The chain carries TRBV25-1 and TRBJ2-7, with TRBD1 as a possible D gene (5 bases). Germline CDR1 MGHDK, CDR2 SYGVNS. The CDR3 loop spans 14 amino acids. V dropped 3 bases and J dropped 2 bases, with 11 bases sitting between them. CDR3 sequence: CASSDQGRAYEQYF. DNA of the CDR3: TGTGCCAGCAGTGACCAGGGCAGGGCCTACGAGCAGTACTTC.

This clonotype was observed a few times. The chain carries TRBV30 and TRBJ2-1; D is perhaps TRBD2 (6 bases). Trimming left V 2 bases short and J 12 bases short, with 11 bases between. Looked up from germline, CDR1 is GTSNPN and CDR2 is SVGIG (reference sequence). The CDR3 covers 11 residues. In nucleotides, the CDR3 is TGTGCCTGGAGTCTAAGGGGACTGCAGTTCTTC. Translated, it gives CAWSLRGLQFF.

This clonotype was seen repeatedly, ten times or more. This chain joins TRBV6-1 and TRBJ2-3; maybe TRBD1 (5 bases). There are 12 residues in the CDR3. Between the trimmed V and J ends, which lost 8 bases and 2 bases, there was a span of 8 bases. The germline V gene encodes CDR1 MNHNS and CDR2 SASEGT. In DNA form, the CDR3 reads TGTGCCAGCGGGGCGGTCACAGATACGCAGTATTTT. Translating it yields CASGAVTDTQYF.

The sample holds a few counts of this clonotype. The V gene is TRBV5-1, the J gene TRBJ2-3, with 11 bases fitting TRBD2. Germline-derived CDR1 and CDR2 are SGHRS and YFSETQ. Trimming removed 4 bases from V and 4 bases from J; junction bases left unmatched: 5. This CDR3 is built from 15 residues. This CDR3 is CASSMGTSGADTQYF. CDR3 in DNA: TGCGCCAGCAGCATGGGGACTAGCGGAGCAGATACGCAGTATTTT. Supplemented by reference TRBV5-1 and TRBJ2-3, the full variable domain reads KAGVTQTPRYLIKTRGQQVTLSCSPISGHRSVSWYQQTPGQGLQFLFEYFSETQRNKGNFPGRFSGRQFSNSRSEMNVSTLELGDSALYLCASSMGTSGADTQYFGPGTRLTVL.

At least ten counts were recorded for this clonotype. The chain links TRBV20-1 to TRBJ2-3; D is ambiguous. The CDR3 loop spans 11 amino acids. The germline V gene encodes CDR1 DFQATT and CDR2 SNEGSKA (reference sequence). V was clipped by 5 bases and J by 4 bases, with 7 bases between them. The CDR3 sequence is CSAAPADTQYF. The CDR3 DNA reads TGCAGTGCTGCTCCGGCAGATACGCAGTATTTT.

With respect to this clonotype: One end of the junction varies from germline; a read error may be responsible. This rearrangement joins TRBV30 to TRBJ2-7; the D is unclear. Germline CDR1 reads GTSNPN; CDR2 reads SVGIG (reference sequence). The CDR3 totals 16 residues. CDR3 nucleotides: TGTGCCTGGAGTCCTTTAAGCCCCTGGATTTCCTACGAGCAGTGCTTC. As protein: CAWSPLSPWISYEQCF. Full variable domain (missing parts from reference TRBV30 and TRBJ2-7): SQTIHQWPATLVQPVGSPLSLECTVEGTSNPNLYWYRQAAGRGLQLLFYSVGIGQISSEVPQNLSASRPQDRQFILSSKKLLLSDSGFYLCAWSPLSPWISYEQCFGPGTRLTVT.

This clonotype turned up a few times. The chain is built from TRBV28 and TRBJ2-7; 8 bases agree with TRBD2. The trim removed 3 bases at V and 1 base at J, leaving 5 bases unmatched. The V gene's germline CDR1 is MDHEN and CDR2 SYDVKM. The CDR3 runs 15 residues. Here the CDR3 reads CASSLWREVSYEQYF. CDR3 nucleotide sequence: TGTGCCAGCAGTTTGTGGCGGGAGGTGTCCTACGAGCAGTACTTC.